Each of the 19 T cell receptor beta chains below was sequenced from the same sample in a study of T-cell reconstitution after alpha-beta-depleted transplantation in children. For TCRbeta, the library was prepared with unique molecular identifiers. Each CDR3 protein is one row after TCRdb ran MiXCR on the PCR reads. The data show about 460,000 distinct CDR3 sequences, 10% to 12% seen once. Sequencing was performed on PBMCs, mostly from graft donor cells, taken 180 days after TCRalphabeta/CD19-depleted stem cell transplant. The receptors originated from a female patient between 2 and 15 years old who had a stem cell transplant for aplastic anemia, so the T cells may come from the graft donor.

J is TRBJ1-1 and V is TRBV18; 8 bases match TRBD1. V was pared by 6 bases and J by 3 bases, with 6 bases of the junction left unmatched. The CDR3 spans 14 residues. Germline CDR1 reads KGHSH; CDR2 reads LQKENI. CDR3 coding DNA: TGTGCCAGCTCGGCAATGGACAGGGACACTGAAGCTTTCTTT. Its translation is CASSAMDRDTEAFF. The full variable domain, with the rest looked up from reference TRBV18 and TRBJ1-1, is NAGVMQNPRHLVRRRGQEARLRCSPMKGHSHVYWYRQLPEEGLKFMVYLQKENIIDESGMPKERFSAEFPKEGPSILRIQQVVRGDSAAYFCASSAMDRDTEAFFGQGTRLTVV.

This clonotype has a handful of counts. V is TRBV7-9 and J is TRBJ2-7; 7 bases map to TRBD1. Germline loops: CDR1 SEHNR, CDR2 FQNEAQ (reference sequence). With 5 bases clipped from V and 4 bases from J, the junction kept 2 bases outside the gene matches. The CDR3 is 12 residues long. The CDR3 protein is CASSQGEYEQYF. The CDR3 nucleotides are TGTGCCAGCAGCCAGGGGGAATACGAGCAGTACTTC.

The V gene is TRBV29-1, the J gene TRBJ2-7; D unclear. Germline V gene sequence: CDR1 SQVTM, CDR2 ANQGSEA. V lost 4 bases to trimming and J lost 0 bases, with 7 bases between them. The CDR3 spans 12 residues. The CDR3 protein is CSVVNSSYEQYF. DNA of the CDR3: TGCAGCGTTGTGAACAGCTCCTACGAGCAGTACTTC.

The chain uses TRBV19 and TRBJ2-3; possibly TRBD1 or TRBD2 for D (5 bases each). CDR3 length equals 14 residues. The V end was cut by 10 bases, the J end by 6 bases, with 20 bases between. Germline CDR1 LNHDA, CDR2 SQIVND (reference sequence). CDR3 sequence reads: CATRDPMPMDTQYF. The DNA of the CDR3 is TGTGCCACCCGGGACCCCATGCCGATGGATACGCAGTATTTT. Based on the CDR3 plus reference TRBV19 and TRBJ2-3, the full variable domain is DGGITQSPKYLFRKEGQNVTLSCEQNLNHDAMYWYRQDPGQGLRLIYYSQIVNDFQKGDIAEGYSVSREKKESFPLTVTSAQKNPTAFYLCATRDPMPMDTQYFGPGTRLTVL.

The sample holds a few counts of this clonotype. CDR3 residues: CASSLTPSKEKLFF. CDR3 in DNA: TGTGCCAGCAGCCTGACTCCGAGTAAGGAAAAACTGTTTTTT. V gene TRBV7-9 combines with J gene TRBJ1-4; D gene uncertain. V gave up 5 bases and J gave up 8 bases, with 15 bases separating them. The CDR3 runs 14 residues. Germline V gives CDR1 SEHNR, CDR2 FQNEAQ (reference sequence).

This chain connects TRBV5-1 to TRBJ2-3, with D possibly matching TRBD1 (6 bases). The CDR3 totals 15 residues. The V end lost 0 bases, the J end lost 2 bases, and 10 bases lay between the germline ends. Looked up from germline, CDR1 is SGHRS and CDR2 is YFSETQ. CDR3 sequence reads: CASSLATGNTDTQYF. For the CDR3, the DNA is TGCGCCAGCAGCTTGGCGACAGGCAACACAGATACGCAGTATTTT. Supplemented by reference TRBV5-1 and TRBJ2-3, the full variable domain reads KAGVTQTPRYLIKTRGQQVTLSCSPISGHRSVSWYQQTPGQGLQFLFEYFSETQRNKGNFPGRFSGRQFSNSRSEMNVSTLELGDSALYLCASSLATGNTDTQYFGPGTRLTVL.

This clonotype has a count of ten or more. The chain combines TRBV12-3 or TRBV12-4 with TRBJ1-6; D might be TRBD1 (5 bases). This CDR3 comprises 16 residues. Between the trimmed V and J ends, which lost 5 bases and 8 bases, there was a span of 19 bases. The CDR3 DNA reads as TGTGCCAGCAGTCCCACCCGGGGCAAAAAAGATTCACCCCTCCACTTT. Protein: CASSPTRGKKDSPLHF.

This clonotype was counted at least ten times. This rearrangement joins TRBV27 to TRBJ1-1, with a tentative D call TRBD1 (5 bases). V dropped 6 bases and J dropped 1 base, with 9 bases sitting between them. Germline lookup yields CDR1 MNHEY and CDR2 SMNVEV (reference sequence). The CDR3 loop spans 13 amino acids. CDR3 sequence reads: CASRGGWNTEAFF. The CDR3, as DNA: TGTGCCAGCAGGGGGGGGTGGAACACTGAAGCTTTCTTT.

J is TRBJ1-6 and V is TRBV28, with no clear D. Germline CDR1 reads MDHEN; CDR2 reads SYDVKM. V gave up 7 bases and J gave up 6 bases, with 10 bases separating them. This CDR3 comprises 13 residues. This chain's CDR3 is CASKTQLNSPLHF. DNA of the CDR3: TGTGCCAGCAAGACTCAGCTTAATTCACCCCTCCACTTT.

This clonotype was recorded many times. CDR3 nucleotides: TGTGCCAGCTCCCAGACAGGGCGAAATCAGCCCCAGCATTTT. It codes for CASSQTGRNQPQHF. The V and J genes are TRBV12-3 or TRBV12-4 and TRBJ1-5; 7 bases are a match to TRBD1. This CDR3 is built from 14 residues. The trim removed 8 bases at V and 4 bases at J, leaving 8 bases unmatched.

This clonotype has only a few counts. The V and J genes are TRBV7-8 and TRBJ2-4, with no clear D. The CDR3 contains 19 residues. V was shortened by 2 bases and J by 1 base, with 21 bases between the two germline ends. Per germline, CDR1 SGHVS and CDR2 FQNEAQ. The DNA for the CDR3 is TGTGCCAGCAGCTTACGGTTAGGACCCTTTCCCGTGGCCAAAAACATTCAGTACTTC. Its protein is CASSLRLGPFPVAKNIQYF.

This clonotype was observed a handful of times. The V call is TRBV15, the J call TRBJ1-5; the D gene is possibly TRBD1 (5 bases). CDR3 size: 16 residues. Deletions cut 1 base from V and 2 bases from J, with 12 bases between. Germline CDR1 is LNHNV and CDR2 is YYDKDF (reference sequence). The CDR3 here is CATSRVRQGGNQPQHF. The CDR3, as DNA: TGTGCCACCAGCAGAGTACGCCAGGGAGGCAATCAGCCCCAGCATTTT.

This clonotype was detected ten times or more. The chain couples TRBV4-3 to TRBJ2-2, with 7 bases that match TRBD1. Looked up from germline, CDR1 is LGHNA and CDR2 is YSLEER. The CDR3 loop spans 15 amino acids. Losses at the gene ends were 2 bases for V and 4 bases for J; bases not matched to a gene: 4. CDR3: CASSQQTGSTGELFF. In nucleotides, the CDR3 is TGCGCCAGCAGCCAACAGACAGGGTCCACCGGGGAGCTGTTTTTT.

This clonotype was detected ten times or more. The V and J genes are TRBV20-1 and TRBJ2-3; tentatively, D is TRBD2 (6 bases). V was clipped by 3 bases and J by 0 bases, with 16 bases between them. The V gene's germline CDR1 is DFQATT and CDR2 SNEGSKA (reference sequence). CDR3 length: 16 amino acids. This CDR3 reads CSASVFLAMSTDTQYF. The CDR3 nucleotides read TGCAGTGCTAGTGTATTTCTAGCGATGAGCACAGATACGCAGTATTTT.

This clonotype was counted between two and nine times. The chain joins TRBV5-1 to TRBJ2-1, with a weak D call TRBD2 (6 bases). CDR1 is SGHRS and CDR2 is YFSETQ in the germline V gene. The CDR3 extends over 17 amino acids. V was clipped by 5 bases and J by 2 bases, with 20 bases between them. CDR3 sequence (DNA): TGCGCCAGCAGGCTTGCGGAGGGAGACGGCCCCTACAATGAGCAGTTCTTC. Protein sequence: CASRLAEGDGPYNEQFF.

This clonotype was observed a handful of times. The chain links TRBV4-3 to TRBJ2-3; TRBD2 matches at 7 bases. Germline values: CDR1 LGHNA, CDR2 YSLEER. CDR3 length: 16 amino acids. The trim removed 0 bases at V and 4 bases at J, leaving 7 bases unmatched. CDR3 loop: CASSQDWGGSSDTQYF. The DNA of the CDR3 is TGCGCCAGCAGCCAAGATTGGGGCGGGAGCTCAGATACGCAGTATTTT.

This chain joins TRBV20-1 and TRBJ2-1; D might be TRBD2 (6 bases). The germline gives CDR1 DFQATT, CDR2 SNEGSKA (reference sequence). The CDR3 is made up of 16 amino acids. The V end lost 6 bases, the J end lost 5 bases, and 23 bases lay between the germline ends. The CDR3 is CSAQTGGSWLDNEQFF. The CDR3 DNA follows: TGCAGTGCCCAGACCGGGGGATCGTGGTTGGACAATGAGCAGTTCTTC.

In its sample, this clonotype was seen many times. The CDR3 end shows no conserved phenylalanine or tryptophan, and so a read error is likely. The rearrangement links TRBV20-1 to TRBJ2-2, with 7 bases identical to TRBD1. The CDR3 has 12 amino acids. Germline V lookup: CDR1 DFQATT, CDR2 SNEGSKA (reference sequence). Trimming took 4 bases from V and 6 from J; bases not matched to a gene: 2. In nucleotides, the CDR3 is TGCAGTGCTACGACAGGGCCCGGGGAGCTGTTTCTT. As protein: CSATTGPGELFL.

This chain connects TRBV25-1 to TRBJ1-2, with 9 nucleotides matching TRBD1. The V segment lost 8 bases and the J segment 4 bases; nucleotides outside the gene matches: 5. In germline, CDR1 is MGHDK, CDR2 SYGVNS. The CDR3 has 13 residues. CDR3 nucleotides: TGTGCCAGCCTCGGACAGGGGTTCTATGGCTACACCTTC. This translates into CASLGQGFYGYTF.